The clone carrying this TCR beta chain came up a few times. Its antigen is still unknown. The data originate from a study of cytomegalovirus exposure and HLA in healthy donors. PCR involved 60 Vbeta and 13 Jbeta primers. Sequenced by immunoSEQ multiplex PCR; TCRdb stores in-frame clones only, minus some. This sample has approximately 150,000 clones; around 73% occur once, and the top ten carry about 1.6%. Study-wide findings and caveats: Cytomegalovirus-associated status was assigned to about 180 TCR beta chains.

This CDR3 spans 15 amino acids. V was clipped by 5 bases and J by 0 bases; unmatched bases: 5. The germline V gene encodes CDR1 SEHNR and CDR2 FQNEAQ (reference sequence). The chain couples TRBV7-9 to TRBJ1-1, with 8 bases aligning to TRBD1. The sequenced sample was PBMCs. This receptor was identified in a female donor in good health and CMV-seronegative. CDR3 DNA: TGTGCCAGCAGCCCCTGGACAGGGCTGAACACTGAAGCTTTCTTT. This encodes CASSPWTGLNTEAFF.